This T cell receptor (beta chain) was found in a study of beta chain features in type 1 diabetes. Study context: Similarity in age, gender and cell yields was seen between patients and healthy donors. Study findings and constraints: Within each of all four CD4+ subsets, Type 1 diabetes patients had TCRB CDR3s that were moderately but significantly shorter. Insertions at VDJ junctions were less frequent in type 1 diabetes patients. These patients also deleted more nucleotides at the same junctions.

One heparinised draw, averaging roughly 0.12 L, was taken per donor. This clone was detected only a few times. Its specificity is not known. Other nucleotide sequences in the sample specify the same CDR3. The CDR3 extends over 13 amino acids. V lost 4 bases to trimming and J lost 3 bases; unmatched junction nucleotides: 1. The germline gives CDR1 SQVTM, CDR2 ANQGSEA. Reverse transcription of all isolated RNA meant that expressed TCRB transcripts were sequenced. Sequenced by immunoSEQ multiplex PCR; TCRdb stores in-frame clones only, minus some. The table lists about 210,000 clones, roughly a tenth of them singletons.

Input material: central memory CD4+ T cells from blood. This receptor was taken from a young man in good health. The chain links TRBV29-1 to TRBJ2-3; the match to TRBD2 covers 10 bases. DNA of the CDR3: TGCAGCGTTGGAGCGGGAGGGACAGATACGCAGTATTTT. Encoded protein: CSVGAGGTDTQYF.